This T cell receptor (beta chain) was sequenced for a study of Graves' ophthalmopathy and Graves' hyperthyroidism. Using RNA transcripts, the TCR beta CDR3 regions were amplified. Following a first-round RT-PCR that used HTBI primers, a second-round multiplex PCR was carried out. TCRdb called the multiplex PCR reads again in MiXCR, with one record for every CDR3 protein. The sample gives roughly 480,000 distinct CDR3 sequences, around 14% of which show up once; over 8% is in the top ten. The clonotype comes from a woman aged 25 to 39 with Graves' ophthalmopathy. Sequenced: blood.

This chain's CDR3 is CAWLGGPSTGQYF. Written as DNA, the CDR3 is TGTGCCTGGTTAGGAGGCCCCTCGACGGGGCAGTACTTC. The chain carries TRBV30 and TRBJ2-7; perhaps TRBD2 as D (5 bases). V gave up 5 bases and J gave up 9 bases, with 20 bases separating them. Germline CDR1 and CDR2: GTSNPN and SVGIG (reference sequence). The CDR3 is 13 residues long.